This TCR beta chain was sequenced during a study of blood T cell repertoires in COVID-19 (dated by TCRdb to about 2020). Broadly, across the study: Samples from collaborators originated in the United States, Italy and Spain and spanned both the acute and convalescent phases of COVID-19. The dataset comprised deeply sampled blood TCRbeta repertoires from subjects exposed to, actively infected with, or recovered from COVID-19. Nearly every sample came with metadata listing a de-identified subject ID, COVID-19 status, age in years and sex. The repertoires were released in a freely available public database intended as a resource for research on the immune response to SARS-CoV-2. The material from the prospective study consisted of cDNA or gDNA derived from T cells, B-cell-depleted T cells, or PBMCs. Where available, HLA class I and class II types were obtained from metadata supplied by the sample provider rather than from assay-based typing. The samples were drawn from two sources: the first 160 participants of the ongoing ImmuneRACE study, and 950 to 1,500 subjects contributed by 6 global collaborators.

Spanning cysteine to phenylalanine, the CDR3 consists of 17 amino acids. Left in the record is the CDR3 DNA by itself, 51 bases read in frame from the first base. From a lookup of the germline V gene, CDR1 and CDR2 are LGHNT and FRNRAP. V trim: 0 bases; J trim: 8 bases; unmatched bases: 11. This clone was found once. This clone's antigen is unknown. Base qualities are missing; no much larger clone stands one base away. TCRbeta CDR3 regions were amplified from genomic DNA by means of the immunoSEQ Assay, a bias-controlled multiplex PCR. The source study handled its data this way. The number of nucleated cells in each sample was estimated by amplification of reference gene primers within the assay. Sequence reads were collapsed and filtered to measure the absolute abundance of every unique TCRbeta CDR3 rearrangement. Productive Simpson clonality was computed per sample as the square root of Simpson's diversity index over productive rearrangements. Here the immuneACCESS table is served through TCRdb, limited to in-frame sequences with V and J called. Missing clones are a known gap in these copies; in checked studies unresolved V genes cover under half, and the rest lacks a known reason. Clonal size and the V and J genes are those of that table, whereas D and trimming came from the DNA. The sample profile shows some 74,000 clones; around 80% of them were found once. About an eighth of the sample belongs to the ten largest clones.

Beyond this particular receptor, the publication reports: The quantity of clinical and demographic metadata differed by source and by participant and was supplied without curation.

The collaborating institutions used their own protocols to collect whole blood in K2EDTA tubes. For TCRbeta analysis, collaborator samples were shipped as frozen whole blood, as isolated PBMCs, or as DNA extracted from either sample type. Sequencing used peripheral blood. The sequence joins TRBV12-5 to TRBJ2-1, with TRBD2 identical over 9 junction bases. This TCR derives from a human donor in a cohort sampled during active COVID-19. The DNA reads TGTGCTAGTGGTTTGGTAAGGGTTCTAGCGGGGAGGGATGAGCAGTTCTTC. It codes for CASGLVRVLAGRDEQFF. Full variable domain (CDR3 extended with the reference TRBV12-5 and TRBJ2-1 proteins): DARVTQTPRHKVTEMGQEVTMRCQPILGHNTVFWYRQTMMQGLELLAYFRNRAPLDDSGMPKDRFSAEMPDATLATLKIQPSEPRDSAVYFCASGLVRVLAGRDEQFFGPGTRLTVL.